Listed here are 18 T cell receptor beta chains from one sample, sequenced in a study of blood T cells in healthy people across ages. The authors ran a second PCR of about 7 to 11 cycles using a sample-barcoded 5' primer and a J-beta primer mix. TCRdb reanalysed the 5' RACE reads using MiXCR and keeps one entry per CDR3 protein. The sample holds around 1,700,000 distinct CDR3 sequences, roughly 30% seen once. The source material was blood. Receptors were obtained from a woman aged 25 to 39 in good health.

The CDR3 protein is CASGGTGGGQPQHF. The CDR3 DNA reads as TGTGCCAGCGGGGGGACAGGGGGCGGCCAGCCCCAGCATTTT. The V call is TRBV6-2 or TRBV6-3, the J call TRBJ1-5; 12 positions agree with TRBD1. This CDR3 has 14 amino acids. The V gene end was trimmed by 8 bases and the J gene end by 7 bases; junction bases not matched to a gene: 6. CDR1 MNHEY and CDR2 SVGEGT come from the germline V gene.

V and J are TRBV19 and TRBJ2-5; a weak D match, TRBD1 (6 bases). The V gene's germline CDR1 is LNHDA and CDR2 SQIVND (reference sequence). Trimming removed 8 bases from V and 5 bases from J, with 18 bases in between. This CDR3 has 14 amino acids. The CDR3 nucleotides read TGTGCCAGTGGTTCCCAGGGAACAGGGGAGACCCAGTACTTC. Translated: CASGSQGTGETQYF.

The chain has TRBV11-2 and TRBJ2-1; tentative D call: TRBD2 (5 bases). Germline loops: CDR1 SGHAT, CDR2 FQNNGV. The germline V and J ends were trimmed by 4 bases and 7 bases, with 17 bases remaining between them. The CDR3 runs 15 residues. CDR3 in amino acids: CASSWASGRTNEQFF. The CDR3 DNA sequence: TGTGCCAGCAGCTGGGCTAGTGGGAGAACGAATGAGCAGTTCTTC.

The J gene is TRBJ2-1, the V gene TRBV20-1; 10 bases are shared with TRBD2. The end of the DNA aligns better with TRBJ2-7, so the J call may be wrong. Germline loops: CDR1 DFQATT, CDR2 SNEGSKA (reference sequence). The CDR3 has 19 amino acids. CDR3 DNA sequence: TGCAGTGCTAGAGACCCCCCGGGACTAGCGCCTTCATCCTACAATGAGCAGTACTTC. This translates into CSARDPPGLAPSSYNEQYF.

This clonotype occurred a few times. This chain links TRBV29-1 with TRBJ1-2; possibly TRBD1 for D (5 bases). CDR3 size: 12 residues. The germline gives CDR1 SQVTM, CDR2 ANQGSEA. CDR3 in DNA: TGCAGGGGGGACGAAGCTAACTATGGCTACACCTTC. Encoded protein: CRGDEANYGYTF.

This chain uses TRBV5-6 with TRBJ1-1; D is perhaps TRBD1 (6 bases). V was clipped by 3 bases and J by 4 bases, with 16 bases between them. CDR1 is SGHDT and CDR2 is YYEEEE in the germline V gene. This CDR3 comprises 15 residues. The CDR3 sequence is CASSSGWGAGTEAFF. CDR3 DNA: TGTGCCAGCAGCTCTGGATGGGGGGCCGGCACTGAAGCTTTCTTT.

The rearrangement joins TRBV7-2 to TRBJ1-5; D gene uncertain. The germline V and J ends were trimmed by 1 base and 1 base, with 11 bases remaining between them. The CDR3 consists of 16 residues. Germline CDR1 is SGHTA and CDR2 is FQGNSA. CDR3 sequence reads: CASSLVGEGSNQPQHF. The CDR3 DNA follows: TGTGCCAGCAGCTTAGTCGGGGAAGGAAGCAATCAGCCCCAGCATTTT.

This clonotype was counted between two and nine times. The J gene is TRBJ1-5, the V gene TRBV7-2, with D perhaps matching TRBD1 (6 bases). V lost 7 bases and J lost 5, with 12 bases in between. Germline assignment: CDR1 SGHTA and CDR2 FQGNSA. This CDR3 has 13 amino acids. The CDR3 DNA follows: TGTGCCAGCACCAATTACAGGGATCAGCCCCAGCATTTT. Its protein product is CASTNYRDQPQHF.

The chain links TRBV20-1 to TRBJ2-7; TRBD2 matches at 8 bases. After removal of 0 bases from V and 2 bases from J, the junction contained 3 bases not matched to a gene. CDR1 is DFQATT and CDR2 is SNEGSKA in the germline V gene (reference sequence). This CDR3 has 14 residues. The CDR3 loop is CSARDARGAYEQYF. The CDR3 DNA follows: TGCAGTGCTAGAGACGCGCGGGGGGCCTACGAGCAGTACTTC.

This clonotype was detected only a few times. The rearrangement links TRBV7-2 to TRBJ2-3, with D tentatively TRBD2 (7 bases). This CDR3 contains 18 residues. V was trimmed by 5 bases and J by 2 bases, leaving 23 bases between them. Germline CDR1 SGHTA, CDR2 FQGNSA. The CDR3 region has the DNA TGTGCCAGCAGCCGTTCCCCCGGCCAGGGGAGGGACACAGATACGCAGTATTTT. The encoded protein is CASSRSPGQGRDTDTQYF. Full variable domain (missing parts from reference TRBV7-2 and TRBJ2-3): GAGVSQSPSNKVTEKGKDVELRCDPISGHTALYWYRQSLGQGLEFLIYFQGNSAPDKSGLPSDRFSAERTGGSVSTLTIQRTQQEDSAVYLCASSRSPGQGRDTDTQYFGPGTRLTVL.

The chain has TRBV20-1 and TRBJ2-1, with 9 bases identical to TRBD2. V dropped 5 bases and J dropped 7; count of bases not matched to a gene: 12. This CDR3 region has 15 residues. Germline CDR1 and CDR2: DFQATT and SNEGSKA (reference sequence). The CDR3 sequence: CSAGGVAGVRNEQFF. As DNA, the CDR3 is TGCAGTGCTGGGGGGGTAGCGGGAGTGAGGAATGAGCAGTTCTTC.

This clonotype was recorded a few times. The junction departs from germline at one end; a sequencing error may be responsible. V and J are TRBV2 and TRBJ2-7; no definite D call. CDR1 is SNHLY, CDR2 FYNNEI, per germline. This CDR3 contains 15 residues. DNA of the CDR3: TGTGCCTGCAGTGAAGCGCTTGACTCGCCCTACGAGCAGTACTTC. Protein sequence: CACSEALDSPYEQYF.

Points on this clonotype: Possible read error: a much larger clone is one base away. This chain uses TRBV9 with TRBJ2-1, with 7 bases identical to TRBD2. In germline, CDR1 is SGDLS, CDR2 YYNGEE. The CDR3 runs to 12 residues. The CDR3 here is CVSSVGTTEQFF. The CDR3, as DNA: TGTGTCAGCAGCGTAGGGACTACAGAGCAGTTCTTC. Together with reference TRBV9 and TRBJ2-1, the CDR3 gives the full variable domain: DSGVTQTPKHLITATGQRVTLRCSPRSGDLSVYWYQQSLDQGLQFLIQYYNGEERAKGNILERFSAQQFPDLHSELNLSSLELGDSALYFCVSSVGTTEQFFGPGTRLTVL.

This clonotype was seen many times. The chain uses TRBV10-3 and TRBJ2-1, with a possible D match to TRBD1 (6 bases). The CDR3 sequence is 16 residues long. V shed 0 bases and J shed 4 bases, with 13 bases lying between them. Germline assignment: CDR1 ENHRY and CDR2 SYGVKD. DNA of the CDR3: TGTGCCATCAGTGAGTCGGGCAGGGGACCTTACAATGAGCAGTTCTTC. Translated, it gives CAISESGRGPYNEQFF.

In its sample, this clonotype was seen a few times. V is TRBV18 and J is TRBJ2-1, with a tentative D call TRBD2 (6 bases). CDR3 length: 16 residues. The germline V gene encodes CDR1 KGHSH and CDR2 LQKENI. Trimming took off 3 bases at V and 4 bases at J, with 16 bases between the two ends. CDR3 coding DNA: TGTGCCAGCTCACCCCTGGGACTCCAGAGTTACAATGAGCAGTTCTTC. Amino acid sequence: CASSPLGLQSYNEQFF.

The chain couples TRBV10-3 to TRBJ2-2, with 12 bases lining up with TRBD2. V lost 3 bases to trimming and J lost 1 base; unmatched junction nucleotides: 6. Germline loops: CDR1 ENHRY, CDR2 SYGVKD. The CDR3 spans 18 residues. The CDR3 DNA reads TGTGCCATCAGTGACCAACTAGCGGGAGGAGTGAACACCGGGGAGCTGTTTTTT. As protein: CAISDQLAGGVNTGELFF.

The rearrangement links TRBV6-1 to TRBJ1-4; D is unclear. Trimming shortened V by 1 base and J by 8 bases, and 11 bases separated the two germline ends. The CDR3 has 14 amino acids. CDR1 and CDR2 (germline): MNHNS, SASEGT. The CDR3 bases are TGTGCCAGCAGTGAAGGGCAGGAAGGAGAAAAACTGTTTTTT. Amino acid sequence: CASSEGQEGEKLFF.

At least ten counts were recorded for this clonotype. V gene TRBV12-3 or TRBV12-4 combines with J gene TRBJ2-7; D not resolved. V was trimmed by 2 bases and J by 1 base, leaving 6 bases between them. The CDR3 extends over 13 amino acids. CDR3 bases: TGTGCCAGCAGTTTACACACTTCCTACGAGCAGTACTTC. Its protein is CASSLHTSYEQYF.